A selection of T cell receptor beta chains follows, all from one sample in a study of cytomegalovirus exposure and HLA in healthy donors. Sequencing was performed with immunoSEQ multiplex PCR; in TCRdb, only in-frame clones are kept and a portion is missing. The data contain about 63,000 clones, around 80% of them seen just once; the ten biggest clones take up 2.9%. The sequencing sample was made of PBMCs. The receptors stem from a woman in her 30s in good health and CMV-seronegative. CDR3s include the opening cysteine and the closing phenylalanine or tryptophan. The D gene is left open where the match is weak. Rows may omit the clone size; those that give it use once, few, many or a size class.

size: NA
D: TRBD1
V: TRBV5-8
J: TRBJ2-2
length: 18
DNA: TGTGCCAGCAGCTTGGCCCCAGGGGGCTTAAGTTACACCGGGGAGCTGTTTTTT
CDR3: CASSLAPGGLSYTGELFF

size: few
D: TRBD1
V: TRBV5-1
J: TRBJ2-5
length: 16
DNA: TGCGCCAGCAGCTTTGACCATTCAGGGGGCAAGGCGACCCAGTACTTC
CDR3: CASSFDHSGGKATQYF

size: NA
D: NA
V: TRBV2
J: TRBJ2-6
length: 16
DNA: TGTGCCAGCCACAAGGGGAGGAAGTCTGGGGCCAACGTCCTGACTTTC
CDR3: CASHKGRKSGANVLTF

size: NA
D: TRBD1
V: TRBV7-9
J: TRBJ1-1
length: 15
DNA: TGTGCCAGCAGCGGTTTAACACAGGGGGCGAGTAAAGCTTTCTTT
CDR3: CASSGLTQGASKAFF

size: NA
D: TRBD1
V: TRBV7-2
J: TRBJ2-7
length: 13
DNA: TGTGCCAGCAGCCGGGACAGGGGAAGCGAGCAGTACTTC
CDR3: CASSRDRGSEQYF

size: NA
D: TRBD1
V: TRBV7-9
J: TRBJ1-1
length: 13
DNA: TGTGCCAGCAGCTCGGGACAGGCAGCTGAAGCTTTCTTT
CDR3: CASSSGQAAEAFF

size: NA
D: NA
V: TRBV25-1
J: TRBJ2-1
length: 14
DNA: TGTGCCAGCAGTGACTTGGGGCAGGGGAATGAGCAGTTCTTC
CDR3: CASSDLGQGNEQFF

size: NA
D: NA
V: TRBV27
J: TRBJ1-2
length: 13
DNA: TGTGCCAGCAGTCATTCGACAGAGGCTGGCTACACCTTC
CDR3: CASSHSTEAGYTF

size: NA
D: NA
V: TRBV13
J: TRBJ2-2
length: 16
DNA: TGTGCCAGCAGCTCCCCTAGCACCTCGAACACCGGGGAGCTGTTTTTT
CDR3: CASSSPSTSNTGELFF

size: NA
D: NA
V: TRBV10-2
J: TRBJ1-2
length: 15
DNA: TGCGCCAGCAGTGGGGCAAACCTTTTGAGCTATGGCTACACCTTC
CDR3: CASSGANLLSYGYTF

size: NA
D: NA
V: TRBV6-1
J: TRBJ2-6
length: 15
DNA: TGTGCCAGCAGTGAGGGGGCGCTTGGGGCCAACGTCCTGACTTTC
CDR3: CASSEGALGANVLTF

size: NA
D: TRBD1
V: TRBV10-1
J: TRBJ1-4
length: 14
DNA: TGCGCCAGCAGTGGAAGGGGGCAGAATGAAAAACTGTTTTTT
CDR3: CASSGRGQNEKLFF

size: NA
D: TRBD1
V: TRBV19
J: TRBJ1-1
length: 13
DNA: TGTGCCAGTATAGGGCAGGGGGCTGCTGAAGCTTTCTTT
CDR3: CASIGQGAAEAFF

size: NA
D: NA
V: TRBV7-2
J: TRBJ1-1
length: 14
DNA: TGTGCCAGCAGCTTTGGGGGGAAGGTATATGAAGCTTTCTTT
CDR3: CASSFGGKVYEAFF

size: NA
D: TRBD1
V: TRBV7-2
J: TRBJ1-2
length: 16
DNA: TGTGCCAGCAGCTTCGGACAGGACCCCGCTAAGGGAGGCTACACCTTC
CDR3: CASSFGQDPAKGGYTF

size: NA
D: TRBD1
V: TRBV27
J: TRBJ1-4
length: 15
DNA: TGTGCCAGCAGTTCCCGACAGGGGGCTAATGAAAAACTGTTTTTT
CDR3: CASSSRQGANEKLFF

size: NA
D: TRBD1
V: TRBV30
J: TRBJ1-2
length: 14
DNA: TGTGCCTGGAGTGAGGACAGGGCGGGCTATGGCTACACCTTC
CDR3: CAWSEDRAGYGYTF

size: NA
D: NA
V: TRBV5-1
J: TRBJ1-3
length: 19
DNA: TGCGCCAGCAGCCCCCGTGGAGGGCCCCCTTTAGGTCCCCGAAACACCATATATTTT
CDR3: CASSPRGGPPLGPRNTIYF

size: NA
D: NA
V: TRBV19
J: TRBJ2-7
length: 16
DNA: TGTGCCAGTAGTATAGATCACCAGGGAAGTACATACGAGCAGTACTTC
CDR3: CASSIDHQGSTYEQYF

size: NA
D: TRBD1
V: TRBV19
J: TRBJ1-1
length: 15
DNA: TGTGCCAGTAGTTTCTCCGGGACAGGAAACACTGAAGCTTTCTTT
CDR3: CASSFSGTGNTEAFF

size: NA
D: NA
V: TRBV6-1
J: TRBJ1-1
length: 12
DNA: TGTGCCAGCAGCGAAAGAGACACTGAAGCTTTCTTT
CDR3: CASSERDTEAFF

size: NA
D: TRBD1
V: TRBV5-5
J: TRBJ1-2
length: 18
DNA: TGTGCCAGCAGCTGGGACCGGGACAGGGTAGTTCCTAACTATGGCTACACCTTC
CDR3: CASSWDRDRVVPNYGYTF

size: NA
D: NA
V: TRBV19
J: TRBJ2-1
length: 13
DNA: TGTGCCAGTAGTATAGAGAGGGTGGATGAGCAGTTCTTC
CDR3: CASSIERVDEQFF

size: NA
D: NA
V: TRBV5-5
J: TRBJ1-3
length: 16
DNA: TGTGCCAGCAGTCCTCCACAGGGCAGCTCTGGAAACACCATATATTTT
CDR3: CASSPPQGSSGNTIYF

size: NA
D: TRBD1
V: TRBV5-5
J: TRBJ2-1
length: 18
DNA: TGTGCCAGCAGCTTAAGGGACAGGGAATACAACTCCTACAATGAGCAGTTCTTC
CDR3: CASSLRDREYNSYNEQFF